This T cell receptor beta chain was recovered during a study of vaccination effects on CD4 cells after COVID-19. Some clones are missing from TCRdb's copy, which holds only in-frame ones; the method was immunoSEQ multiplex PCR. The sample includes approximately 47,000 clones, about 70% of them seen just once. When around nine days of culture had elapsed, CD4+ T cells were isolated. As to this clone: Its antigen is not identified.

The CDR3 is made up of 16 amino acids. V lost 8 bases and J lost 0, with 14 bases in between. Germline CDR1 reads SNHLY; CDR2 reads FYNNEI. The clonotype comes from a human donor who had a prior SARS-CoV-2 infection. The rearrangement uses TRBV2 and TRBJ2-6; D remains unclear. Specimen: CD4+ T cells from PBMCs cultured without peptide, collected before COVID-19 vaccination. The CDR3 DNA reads TGTGCCAGCCTTGTTTCAGGCTCCTCTGGGGCCAACGTCCTGACTTTC. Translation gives CASLVSGSSGANVLTF.